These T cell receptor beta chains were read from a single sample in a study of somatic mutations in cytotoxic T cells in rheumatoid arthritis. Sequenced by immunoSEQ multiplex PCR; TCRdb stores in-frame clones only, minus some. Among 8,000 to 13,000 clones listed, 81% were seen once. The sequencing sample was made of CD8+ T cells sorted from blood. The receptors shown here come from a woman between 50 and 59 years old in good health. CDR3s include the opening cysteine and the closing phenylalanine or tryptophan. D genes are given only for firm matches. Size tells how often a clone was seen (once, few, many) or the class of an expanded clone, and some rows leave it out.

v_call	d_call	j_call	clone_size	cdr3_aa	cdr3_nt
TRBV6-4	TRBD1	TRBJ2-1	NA	CASSVGQENNEQFF	TGTGCCAGCAGTGTCGGACAGGAAAACAATGAGCAGTTCTTC
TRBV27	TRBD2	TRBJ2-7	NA	CASSPLAVRSYEQYF	TGTGCCAGCAGCCCACTAGCGGTACGCTCCTACGAGCAGTACTTC
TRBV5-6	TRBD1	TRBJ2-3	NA	CASSYDRGGTDTQYF	TGTGCCAGCAGCTACGACAGGGGAGGCACAGATACGCAGTATTTT
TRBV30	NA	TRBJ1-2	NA	CAWRGIRGYGYTF	TGTGCCTGGAGGGGTATAAGGGGCTATGGCTACACCTTC
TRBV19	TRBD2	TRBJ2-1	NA	CASSKTSGSQNEQFF	TGTGCCAGTAGCAAGACTAGCGGGAGTCAGAATGAGCAGTTCTTC
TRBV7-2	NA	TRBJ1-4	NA	CASSFGSGFREKLFF	TGTGCCAGCAGCTTTGGGTCAGGCTTTCGGGAAAAACTGTTTTTT
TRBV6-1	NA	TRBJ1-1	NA	CASASGVGTEAFF	TGTGCCAGCGCCTCAGGGGTGGGCACTGAAGCTTTCTTT
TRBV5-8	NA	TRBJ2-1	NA	CASSLGFGREGEQFF	TGTGCCAGCAGCTTAGGCTTCGGCAGGGAAGGTGAGCAGTTCTTC
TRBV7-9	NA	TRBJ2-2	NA	CASSSGQNTGELFF	TGTGCCAGCAGCTCGGGACAGAACACCGGGGAGCTGTTTTTT
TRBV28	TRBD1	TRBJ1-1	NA	CASSPGTGENTEAFF	TGTGCCAGCAGTCCCGGGACAGGGGAGAACACTGAAGCTTTCTTT
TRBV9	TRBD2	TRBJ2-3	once	CASSPSRREGTDTQYF	TGTGCCAGCAGCCCAAGTCGCCGGGAGGGGACAGATACGCAGTATTTT
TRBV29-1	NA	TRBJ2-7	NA	CSGRDSTYEQYF	TGCAGCGGCCGGGACTCAACCTACGAGCAGTACTTC
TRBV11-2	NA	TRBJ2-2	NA	CASRLGTGELFF	TGTGCCAGCAGACTAGGAACCGGGGAGCTGTTTTTT
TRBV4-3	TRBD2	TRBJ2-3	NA	CASSHGLAGPGDTQYF	TGCGCCAGCAGCCATGGACTAGCGGGGCCCGGAGATACGCAGTATTTT
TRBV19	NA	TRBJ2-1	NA	CASSIMGLGDNEQFF	TGTGCCAGTAGTATAATGGGGTTAGGGGACAATGAGCAGTTCTTC
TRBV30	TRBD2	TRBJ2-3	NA	CAWSGGGGADTQYF	TGTGCCTGGAGTGGAGGCGGGGGGGCCGATACGCAGTATTTT
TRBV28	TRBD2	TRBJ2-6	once	CATSSGPSSGANVLTF	TGTGCCACCTCTAGCGGACCTAGCTCTGGGGCCAACGTCCTGACTTTC
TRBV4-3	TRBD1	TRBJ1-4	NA	CASSQGAYRGTNEKLFF	TGCGCCAGCAGCCAAGGCGCCTACAGGGGAACCAATGAAAAACTGTTTTTT
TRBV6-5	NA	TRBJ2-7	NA	CASSYISAYEQYF	TGTGCCAGCAGTTACATTTCGGCCTACGAGCAGTACTTC
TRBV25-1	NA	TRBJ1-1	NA	CASNHKQAWDTEAFF	TGTGCCAGCAATCACAAGCAGGCCTGGGACACTGAAGCTTTCTTT
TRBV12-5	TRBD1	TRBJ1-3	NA	CASGLPQTGIGNTIYF	TGTGCTAGTGGTTTGCCCCAGACAGGGATAGGAAACACCATATATTTT
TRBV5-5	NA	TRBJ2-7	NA	CASSLGPASSYEQYF	TGTGCCAGCAGCCTGGGGCCTGCTAGCTCCTACGAGCAGTACTTC
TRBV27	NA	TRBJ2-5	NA	CASSLAGPGETQYF	TGTGCCAGCAGTTTAGCGGGCCCCGGTGAGACCCAGTACTTC
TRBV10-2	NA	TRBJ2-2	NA	CASSGTTPNTGELFF	TGCGCCAGCAGTGGGACTACGCCGAACACCGGGGAGCTGTTTTTT
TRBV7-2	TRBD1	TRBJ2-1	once	CASRETGVNEQFF	TGTGCCAGCAGGGAGACAGGGGTCAATGAGCAGTTCTTC
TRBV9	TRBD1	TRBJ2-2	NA	CASSVVDRGTGELFF	TGTGCCAGCAGCGTTGTGGACAGGGGCACCGGGGAGCTGTTTTTT
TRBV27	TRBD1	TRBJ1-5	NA	CASRPTGNQPQHF	TGTGCCAGCAGGCCGACAGGGAACCAGCCCCAGCATTTT
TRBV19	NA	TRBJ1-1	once	CASSIGIGTYPTEAFF	TGTGCCAGTAGTATAGGCATAGGGACATATCCCACTGAAGCTTTCTTT
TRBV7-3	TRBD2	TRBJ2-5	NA	CASSPSGGGQETQYF	TGTGCCAGCAGCCCATCCGGGGGGGGGCAAGAGACCCAGTACTTC
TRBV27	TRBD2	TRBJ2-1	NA	CASRPTAGSYNEQFF	TGTGCCAGCAGGCCGACAGCGGGAAGCTACAATGAGCAGTTCTTC
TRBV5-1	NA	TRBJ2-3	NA	CASSLDRDSTDTQYF	TGCGCCAGCAGCTTGGACCGGGATAGCACAGATACGCAGTATTTT
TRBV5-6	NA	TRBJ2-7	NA	CASSTIQFSYEQYF	TGTGCCAGCAGCACGATACAGTTCTCCTACGAGCAGTACTTC
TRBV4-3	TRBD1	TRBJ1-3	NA	CASSRDRGTGTTIYF	TGCGCTAGCAGCCGCGACAGGGGGACTGGAACCACCATATATTTT
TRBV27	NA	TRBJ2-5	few	CASSLFAGIEETQYF	TGTGCCAGCAGTTTATTCGCAGGGATCGAAGAGACCCAGTACTTC
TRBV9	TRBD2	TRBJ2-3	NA	CASSEASGPPADTQYF	TGTGCCAGCAGTGAAGCTAGCGGACCTCCAGCAGATACGCAGTATTTT
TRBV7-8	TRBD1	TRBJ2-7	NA	CASSLELDRGREQYF	TGTGCCAGCAGCCTAGAATTGGACAGGGGGCGCGAGCAGTACTTC
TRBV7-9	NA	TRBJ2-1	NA	CASSNNEQFF	TGTGCCAGCAGTAACAATGAGCAGTTCTTC
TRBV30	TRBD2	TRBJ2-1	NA	CAWHRGLAGVNEQFF	TGTGCCTGGCACAGGGGACTAGCGGGAGTCAATGAGCAGTTCTTC
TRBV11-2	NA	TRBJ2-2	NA	CASSLHPGTGELFF	TGTGCCAGCAGCTTACATCCCGGGACCGGGGAGCTGTTTTTT
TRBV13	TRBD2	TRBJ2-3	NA	CASSLGGLGGSVGTDTQYF	TGTGCCAGCAGCTTAGGCGGCCTAGGCGGGAGTGTTGGGACAGATACGCAGTATTTT
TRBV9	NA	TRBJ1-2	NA	CASSVDGGYGYTF	TGTGCCAGCAGCGTGGACGGAGGTTATGGCTACACCTTC
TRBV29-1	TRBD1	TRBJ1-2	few	CSVEKTGGENTF	TGCAGCGTTGAAAAGACAGGGGGCGAGAACACCTTC
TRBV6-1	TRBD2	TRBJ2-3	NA	CASSGTSGGADTQYF	TGTGCCAGCAGTGGGACTAGCGGGGGTGCAGATACGCAGTATTTT
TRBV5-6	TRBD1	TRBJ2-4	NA	CASSWTGAFNIQYF	TGTGCCAGCAGCTGGACAGGGGCTTTTAACATTCAGTACTTC
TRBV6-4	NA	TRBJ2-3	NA	CASSAGGTDTQYF	TGTGCCAGCAGTGCAGGGGGCACAGATACGCAGTATTTT
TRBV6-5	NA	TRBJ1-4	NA	CASIPPGLLFF	TGTGCCAGCATACCTCCAGGTCTACTGTTTTTT
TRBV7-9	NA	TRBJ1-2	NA	CASSFGQHGYTF	TGTGCCAGCAGCTTTGGACAGCATGGCTACACCTTC
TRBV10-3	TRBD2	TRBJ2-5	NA	CAISEGGGGQETQYF	TGTGCCATCAGTGAGGGCGGGGGGGGACAAGAGACCCAGTACTTC
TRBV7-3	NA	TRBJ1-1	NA	CASSLDGGRGEAFF	TGTGCCAGCAGCTTAGACGGAGGGCGCGGTGAAGCTTTCTTT
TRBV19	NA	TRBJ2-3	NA	CASSMEVTDTQYF	TGTGCCAGTAGTATGGAGGTAACAGATACGCAGTATTTT
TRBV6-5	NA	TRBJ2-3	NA	CASCLELTSTDTQYF	TGTGCCAGCTGCCTAGAGCTGACTAGCACAGATACGCAGTATTTT
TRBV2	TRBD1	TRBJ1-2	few	CASSDQGGYGYTF	TGTGCCAGCAGTGACCAGGGGGGCTATGGCTACACCTTC
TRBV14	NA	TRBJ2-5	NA	CASSQLGGWETQYF	TGTGCCAGCAGCCAATTGGGGGGATGGGAGACCCAGTACTTC
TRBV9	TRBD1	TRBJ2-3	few	CASSVGQGTDTQYF	TGTGCCAGCAGCGTTGGACAGGGCACAGATACGCAGTATTTT
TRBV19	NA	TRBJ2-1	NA	CASTVPPYNEQFF	TGTGCCAGTACAGTTCCCCCCTACAATGAGCAGTTCTTC